The text below deals with one T cell receptor (beta chain). This CDR3 region has 15 residues. The germline V and J ends were trimmed by 3 bases and 6 bases, with 15 bases remaining between them. Germline values: CDR1 LGHNA, CDR2 YNFKEQ. The source of the sample is a study of OX40 agonist ivuxolimab in advanced cancers. Background on the study: Having had anti-PD-1, anti-PD-L1 or anti-CTLA-4 therapy before was allowed, and around 44% had some.

Sequencing was performed with immunoSEQ multiplex PCR; in TCRdb, only in-frame clones are kept and a portion is missing. The table lists about 45,000 clones, roughly 82% of them singletons. This TCR came from an adult with an advanced solid tumor such as melanoma, head and neck, liver or kidney cancer. This material consisted of CD4+ or CD8+ T cells sorted from blood, taken in a trial of the OX40 agonist ivuxolimab. The chain has TRBV4-2 and TRBJ2-1; D is possibly TRBD1 (6 bases). The CDR3 region has the DNA TGTGCCAGCAGCCAGGGGACAACCTATGTCAATGAGCAGTTCTTC. This translates into CASSQGTTYVNEQFF.